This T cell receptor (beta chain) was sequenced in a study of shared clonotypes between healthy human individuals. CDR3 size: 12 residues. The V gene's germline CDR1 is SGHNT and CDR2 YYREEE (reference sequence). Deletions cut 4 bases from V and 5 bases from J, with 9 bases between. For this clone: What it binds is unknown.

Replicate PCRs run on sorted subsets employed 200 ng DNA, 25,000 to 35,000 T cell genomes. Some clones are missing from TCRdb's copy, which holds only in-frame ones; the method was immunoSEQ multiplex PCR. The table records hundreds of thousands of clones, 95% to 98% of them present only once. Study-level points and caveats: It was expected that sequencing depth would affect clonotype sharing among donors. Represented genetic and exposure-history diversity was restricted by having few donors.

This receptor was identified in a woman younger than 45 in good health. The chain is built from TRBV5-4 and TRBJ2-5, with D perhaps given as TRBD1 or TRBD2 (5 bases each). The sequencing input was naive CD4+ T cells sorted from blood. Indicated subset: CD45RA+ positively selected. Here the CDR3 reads CASSRGSETQYF. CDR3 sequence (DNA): TGTGCCAGCAGCCGGGGCTCGGAGACCCAGTACTTC.